A single sample gave rise to the 20 T cell receptor beta chains below, sequenced in a study of blood T cell repertoires in COVID-19. Produced via immunoSEQ multiplex PCR; TCRdb's table is partial and in-frame only. In the table there are around 240,000 clones, approximately 85% of which are singletons. The sample was peripheral blood. The receptors were sampled from a man aged 40-49 years with acute or convalescent COVID-19.

This chain uses TRBV13 with TRBJ2-2; D is possibly TRBD2 (5 bases). The CDR3 totals 16 residues. Germline CDR1 and CDR2: PRHDT and FYEKMQ (reference sequence). Trimming left V 5 bases short and J 4 bases short, with 17 bases between. DNA for the CDR3: TGTGCCAGCAGCCCCCCGAGGCTAGCTATCACCGGGGAGCTGTTTTTT. Amino acids: CASSPPRLAITGELFF.

This clone was detected only a few times. The chain combines TRBV5-4 with TRBJ2-7; a possible D gene is TRBD1 (5 bases). Germline V gene lookup returns CDR1 SGHNT and CDR2 YYREEE (reference sequence). The ends were cut back, 0 bases at V and 1 base at J, with 5 bases in the middle. The length of the CDR3 is 13 residues. The CDR3 here is CASSLGQSYEQYF. In DNA form, the CDR3 reads TGTGCCAGCAGCTTGGGACAGTCCTACGAGCAGTACTTC.

The chain uses TRBV6-1 and TRBJ1-2, with a tentative D call TRBD1 (6 bases). The germline CDR1 and CDR2 sequences are MNHNS and SASEGT. V lost 4 bases to trimming and J lost 5 bases, with 17 bases between them. The CDR3 length is 15 residues. CDR3 DNA sequence: TGTGCCAGCAGTGTAGCTATGACAGGCGAGTATGGCTACACCTTC. Translating it yields CASSVAMTGEYGYTF.

This chain links TRBV5-8 with TRBJ1-5, with D possibly being TRBD1 (5 bases). Germline V gene lookup returns CDR1 SGHTS and CDR2 YDEGEE. The CDR3 runs 15 residues. V lost 4 bases and J lost 4, with 15 bases in between. The CDR3 loop is CASSRTGGPNQPQHF. The DNA of the CDR3 is TGTGCCAGCAGCCGAACGGGGGGTCCAAATCAGCCCCAGCATTTT.

The V call is TRBV14, the J call TRBJ1-1, with 10 nucleotides matching TRBD1. V shed 4 bases, J shed 4 bases, and the junction held 6 bases outside the gene matches. This CDR3 is built from 15 residues. Germline V gene lookup returns CDR1 SGHDN and CDR2 FVKESK. The CDR3 loop is CASSRQGAVSTEAFF. The DNA for the CDR3 is TGTGCCAGCAGCCGACAGGGGGCAGTGAGCACTGAAGCTTTCTTT.

Turning to this clone: The same CDR3 arises from other DNA sequences in this sample as well. The chain links TRBV7-9 to TRBJ2-7; D is unclear. The CDR3 spans 11 residues. CDR1 and CDR2 (germline): SEHNR, FQNEAQ (reference sequence). Trimming took 4 bases from V and 2 from J, leaving 3 bases between them. The CDR3, as DNA: TGTGCCAGCAGCTCGGCCTACGAGCAGTACTTC. Protein product: CASSSAYEQYF. Based on the CDR3 plus reference TRBV7-9 and TRBJ2-7, the full variable domain is DTGVSQNPRHKITKRGQNVTFRCDPISEHNRLYWYRQTLGQGPEFLTYFQNEAQLEKSRLLSDRFSAERPKGSFSTLEIQRTEQGDSAMYLCASSSAYEQYFGPGTRLTVT.

This clone has more than one count but fewer than ten. J is TRBJ2-7 and V is TRBV7-9, with D perhaps matching TRBD1 (5 bases). The germline CDR1 and CDR2 sequences are SEHNR and FQNEAQ (reference sequence). The ends were cut back, 8 bases at V and 0 bases at J, with 14 bases in the middle. The CDR3 sequence is 14 residues long. CDR3 residues: CASGRTRSSYEQYF. DNA for the CDR3: TGTGCCAGCGGTAGGACAAGGAGCTCCTACGAGCAGTACTTC.

V usage is TRBV5-6 and J usage is TRBJ2-5; D is undetermined. The CDR3 extends over 11 amino acids. V shed 3 bases and J shed 5 bases, with 5 bases lying between them. Germline V gene lookup returns CDR1 SGHDT and CDR2 YYEEEE. CDR3 sequence (DNA): TGTGCCAGCAGCTACGGGGAGACCCAGTACTTC. This encodes CASSYGETQYF.

The chain has TRBV4-3 and TRBJ1-1; TRBD1 is a possible D gene (6 bases). Looked up from germline, CDR1 is LGHNA and CDR2 is YSLEER. There are 14 residues in the CDR3. V was cut by 4 bases and J by 2 bases, with 11 bases left in between. The chain's CDR3 is CASSPGQVNTEAFF. The CDR3 nucleotides read TGCGCCAGCAGCCCGGGACAAGTAAACACTGAAGCTTTCTTT.

J is TRBJ2-2 and V is TRBV7-9, with 7 bases matching TRBD1. This CDR3 comprises 16 residues. Germline loops: CDR1 SEHNR, CDR2 FQNEAQ (reference sequence). V dropped 4 bases and J dropped 1; count of bases not matched to a gene: 6. The CDR3 sequence is CASSSQRTGNTGELFF. The CDR3 nucleotides are TGTGCCAGCAGCTCCCAGCGGACAGGGAACACCGGGGAGCTGTTTTTT.

This clone was observed a single time. The gene calls are TRBV5-1 and TRBJ2-3; 7 bases match TRBD2. CDR1 and CDR2 from the germline V gene are SGHRS and YFSETQ. The CDR3 length is 16 residues. With 0 bases clipped from V and 1 base from J, the junction kept 5 bases outside the gene matches. The DNA of the CDR3 is TGCGCCAGCAGCTTGGAAAATCGGGGGGGCACAGATACGCAGTATTTT. This encodes CASSLENRGGTDTQYF.

The chain employs TRBV4-2 and TRBJ2-1; 10 nucleotides align to TRBD2. The ends lost 1 base at V and 9 bases at J; junction bases unmatched: 6. The CDR3 has 15 amino acids. Germline CDR1 LGHNA, CDR2 YNFKEQ. The CDR3 sequence: CASSQVSGGAGEQFF. CDR3 nucleotide sequence: TGTGCCAGCAGCCAAGTAAGCGGGGGGGCGGGTGAGCAGTTCTTC.

For this clone: The sample has other DNA sequences that encode this CDR3 too. V and J are TRBV7-2 and TRBJ2-1, with 10 bases matching TRBD1. J lost 2 bases, V lost 6 bases, and 4 bases had no gene match. Germline V CDR1 and CDR2: SGHTA, FQGNSA. The CDR3 runs 15 residues. The CDR3 loop reads CASSSDRGPYNEQFF. The CDR3 DNA is TGTGCCAGCAGTTCTGACAGGGGGCCCTACAATGAGCAGTTCTTC.

The chain recombines TRBV10-1 with TRBJ1-1, with no clear D. The germline V gene has CDR1 WNHNN and CDR2 SYGVQD (reference sequence). The CDR3 consists of 15 residues. The ends were cut back, 0 bases at V and 1 base at J, with 9 bases in the middle. The CDR3 region has the DNA TGCGCCAGCAGTGAGTCGCCCGCGGGGAACACTGAAGCTTTCTTT. Protein: CASSESPAGNTEAFF.

The rearrangement uses TRBV2 and TRBJ1-6, with D possibly matching TRBD1 (5 bases). The CDR3 runs to 12 residues. Trimming removed 7 bases at V and 17 bases at J, with 18 bases between. The germline gives CDR1 SNHLY, CDR2 FYNNEI. The CDR3 spells CASIRVGGEFHF. CDR3 nucleotides: TGTGCCAGCATTCGGGTGGGGGGAGAATTCCACTTT.

The chain uses TRBV25-1 and TRBJ2-7; D is ambiguous. Deletions cut 1 base from V and 1 base from J, with 8 bases between. Germline V gives CDR1 MGHDK, CDR2 SYGVNS. This CDR3 contains 14 residues. The CDR3: CASSEWAGSYEQYF. CDR3 nucleotide sequence: TGTGCCAGCAGTGAATGGGCAGGATCCTACGAGCAGTACTTC.

This chain joins TRBV7-9 and TRBJ2-7; 8 bases are shared with TRBD1. This CDR3 has 16 amino acids. Per the germline V gene, CDR1 is SEHNR and CDR2 is FQNEAQ (reference sequence). After removal of 5 bases from V and 2 bases from J, the junction contained 11 bases not matched to a gene. CDR3 residues: CASSTQGQGNTYEQYF. The CDR3 region has the DNA TGTGCCAGCAGCACACAAGGACAGGGAAATACCTACGAGCAGTACTTC.

This clone was counted only a few times. This chain connects TRBV5-1 to TRBJ1-1, with a tentative D call TRBD1 (5 bases). Between the trimmed V and J ends, which lost 4 bases and 1 base, there was a span of 17 bases. Germline CDR1 SGHRS, CDR2 YFSETQ. The CDR3 is made up of 16 amino acids. CDR3 bases: TGCGCCAGCAGCACGTACAGGTCAACCGGGAACACTGAAGCTTTCTTT. Its protein product is CASSTYRSTGNTEAFF.

The sample holds a few counts of this clone. V gene TRBV6-5 combines with J gene TRBJ1-2, with 7 positions matching TRBD1. The CDR3 consists of 13 residues. The V and J ends lost 6 bases and 2 bases, in that order; junction bases with no gene match: 3. Germline V lookup: CDR1 MNHEY, CDR2 SVGAGI. The chain's CDR3 is CASSRGVNYGYTF. The CDR3 DNA reads as TGTGCCAGCAGCAGGGGGGTAAACTATGGCTACACCTTC.

The sample holds one count of this clone. The rearrangement links TRBV5-1 to TRBJ1-1; 8 bases fit TRBD1. Trimming cost V 5 bases and J 8 bases; bases outside gene matches: 5. Per the germline V gene, CDR1 is SGHRS and CDR2 is YFSETQ. The CDR3 runs 12 residues. Here the CDR3 DNA reads TGCGCCAGCAGGGGGACAGGAGAAGAAGCTTTCTTT. This codes for CASRGTGEEAFF.